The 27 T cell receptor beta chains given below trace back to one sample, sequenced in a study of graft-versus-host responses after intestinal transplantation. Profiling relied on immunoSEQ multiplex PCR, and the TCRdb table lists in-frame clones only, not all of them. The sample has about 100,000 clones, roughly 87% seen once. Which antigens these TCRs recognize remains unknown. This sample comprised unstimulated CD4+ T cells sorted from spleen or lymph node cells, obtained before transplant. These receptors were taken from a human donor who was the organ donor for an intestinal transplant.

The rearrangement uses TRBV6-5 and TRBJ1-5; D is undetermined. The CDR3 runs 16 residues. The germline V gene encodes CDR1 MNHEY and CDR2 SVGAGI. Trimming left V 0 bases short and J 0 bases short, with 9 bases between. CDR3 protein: CASSYSGPYSNQPQHF. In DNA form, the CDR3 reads TGTGCCAGCAGTTACTCAGGTCCCTATAGCAATCAGCCCCAGCATTTT.

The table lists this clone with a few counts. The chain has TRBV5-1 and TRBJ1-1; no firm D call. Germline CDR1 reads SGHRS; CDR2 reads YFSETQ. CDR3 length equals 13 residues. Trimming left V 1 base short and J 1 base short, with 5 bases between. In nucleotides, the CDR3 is TGCGCCAGCAGCTTGAGCCCGAACACTGAAGCTTTCTTT. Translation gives CASSLSPNTEAFF.

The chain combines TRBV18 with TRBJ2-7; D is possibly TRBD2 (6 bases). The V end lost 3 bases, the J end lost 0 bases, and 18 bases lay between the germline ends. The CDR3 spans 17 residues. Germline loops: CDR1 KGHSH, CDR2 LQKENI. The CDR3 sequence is CASSPDFGGSDSYEQYF. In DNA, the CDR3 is TGTGCCAGCTCACCCGATTTTGGGGGGTCAGACTCCTACGAGCAGTACTTC.

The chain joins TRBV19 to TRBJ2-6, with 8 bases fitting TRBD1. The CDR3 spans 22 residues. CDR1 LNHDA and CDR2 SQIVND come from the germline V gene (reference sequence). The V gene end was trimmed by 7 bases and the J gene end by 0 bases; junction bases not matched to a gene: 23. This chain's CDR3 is CASTRQGDRGHTRSSGANVLTF. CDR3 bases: TGTGCCAGTACCCGACAGGGAGACAGGGGCCACACAAGATCCTCTGGGGCCAACGTCCTGACTTTC.

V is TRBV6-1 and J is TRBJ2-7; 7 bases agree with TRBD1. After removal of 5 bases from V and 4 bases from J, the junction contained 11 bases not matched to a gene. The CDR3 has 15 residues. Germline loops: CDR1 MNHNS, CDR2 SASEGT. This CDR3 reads CASSQLFGDRYEQYF. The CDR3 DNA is TGTGCCAGCAGTCAACTCTTCGGGGACAGATACGAGCAGTACTTC.

DNA of the CDR3: TGTGCCAGCAGCTTGTTAGGGGTTACGTATGGCTACACCTTC. Translation: CASSLLGVTYGYTF. V usage is TRBV5-6 and J usage is TRBJ1-2; weak D call: TRBD1 (5 bases). CDR1 is SGHDT and CDR2 is YYEEEE in the germline V gene. Trimming shortened V by 1 base and J by 5 bases, and 12 bases separated the two germline ends. This CDR3 region has 14 residues.

The chain's CDR3 is CASSLNSYEQYF. CDR3 nucleotides: TGTGCCAGCAGCTTAAACTCCTACGAGCAGTACTTC. The V and J genes are TRBV7-6 and TRBJ2-7; no reliable D call. Trimming left V 2 bases short and J 0 bases short, with 2 bases between. Germline V gene lookup returns CDR1 SGHVS and CDR2 FNYEAQ. CDR3 length: 12 residues.

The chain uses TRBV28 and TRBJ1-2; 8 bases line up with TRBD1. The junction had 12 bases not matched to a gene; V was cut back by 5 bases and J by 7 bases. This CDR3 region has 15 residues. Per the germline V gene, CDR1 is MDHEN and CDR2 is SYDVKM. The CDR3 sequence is CASSPPRGQAAGYTF. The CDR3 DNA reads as TGTGCCAGCAGTCCTCCTCGGGGACAGGCTGCTGGCTACACCTTC.

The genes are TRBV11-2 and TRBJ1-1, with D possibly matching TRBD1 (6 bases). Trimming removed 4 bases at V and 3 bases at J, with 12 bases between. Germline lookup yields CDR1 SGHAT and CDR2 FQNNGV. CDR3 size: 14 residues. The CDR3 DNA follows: TGTGCCAGCAGCTCTACAGGGAGGGACACTGAAGCTTTCTTT. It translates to CASSSTGRDTEAFF.

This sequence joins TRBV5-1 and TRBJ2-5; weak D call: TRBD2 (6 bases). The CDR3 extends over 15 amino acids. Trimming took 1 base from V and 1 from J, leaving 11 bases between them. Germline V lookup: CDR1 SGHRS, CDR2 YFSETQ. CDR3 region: CASSLWTTSQETQYF. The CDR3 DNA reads TGCGCCAGCAGCTTGTGGACTACCAGCCAAGAGACCCAGTACTTC.

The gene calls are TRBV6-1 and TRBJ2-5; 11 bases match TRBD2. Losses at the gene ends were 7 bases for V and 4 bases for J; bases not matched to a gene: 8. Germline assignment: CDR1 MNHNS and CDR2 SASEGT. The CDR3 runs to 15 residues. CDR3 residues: CASTRSSGGIETQYF. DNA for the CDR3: TGTGCCAGCACAAGGTCTAGCGGGGGGATAGAGACCCAGTACTTC.

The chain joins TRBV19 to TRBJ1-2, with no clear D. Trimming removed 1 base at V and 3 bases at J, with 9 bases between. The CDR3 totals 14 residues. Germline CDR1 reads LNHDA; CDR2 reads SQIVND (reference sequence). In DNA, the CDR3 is TGTGCCAGTAGTATAGGGGTCGGAGACTATGGCTACACCTTC. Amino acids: CASSIGVGDYGYTF.

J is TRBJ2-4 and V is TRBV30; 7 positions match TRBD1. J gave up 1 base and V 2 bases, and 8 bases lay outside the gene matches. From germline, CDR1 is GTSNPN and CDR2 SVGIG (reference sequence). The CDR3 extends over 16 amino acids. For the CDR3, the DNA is TGTGCCTGGAGTAACGGACAGGCCAGGGCCAAAAACATTCAGTACTTC. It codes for CAWSNGQARAKNIQYF. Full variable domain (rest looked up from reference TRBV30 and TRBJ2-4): SQTIHQWPATLVQPVGSPLSLECTVEGTSNPNLYWYRQAAGRGLQLLFYSVGIGQISSEVPQNLSASRPQDRQFILSSKKLLLSDSGFYLCAWSNGQARAKNIQYFGAGTRLSVL.

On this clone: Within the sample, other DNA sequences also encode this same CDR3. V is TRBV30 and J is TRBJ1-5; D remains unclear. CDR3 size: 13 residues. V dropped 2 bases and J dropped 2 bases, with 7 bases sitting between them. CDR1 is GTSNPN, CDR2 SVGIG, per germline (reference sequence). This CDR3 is CAWSSRGNQPQHF. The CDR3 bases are TGTGCCTGGAGTAGCCGGGGCAATCAGCCCCAGCATTTT.

The CDR3 is CASRSGTGLREQYF. The CDR3 DNA sequence: TGTGCCAGCAGGTCCGGGACAGGGTTACGCGAGCAGTACTTC. The chain joins TRBV6-5 to TRBJ2-7; 9 bases fit TRBD1. Germline-derived CDR1 and CDR2 are MNHEY and SVGAGI. The CDR3 totals 14 residues. V dropped 6 bases and J dropped 6; count of bases not matched to a gene: 9.

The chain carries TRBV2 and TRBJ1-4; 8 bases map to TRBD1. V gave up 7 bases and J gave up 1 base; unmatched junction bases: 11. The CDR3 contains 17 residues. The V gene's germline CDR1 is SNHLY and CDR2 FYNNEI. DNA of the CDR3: TGTGCCAGCAATACCCGCCAGGGGGCGCGAACTAATGAAAAACTGTTTTTT. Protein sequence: CASNTRQGARTNEKLFF. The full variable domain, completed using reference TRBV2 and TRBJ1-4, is EPEVTQTPSHQVTQMGQEVILRCVPISNHLYFYWYRQILGQKVEFLVSFYNNEISEKSEIFDDQFSVERPDGSNFTLKIRSTKLEDSAMYFCASNTRQGARTNEKLFFGSGTQLSVL.

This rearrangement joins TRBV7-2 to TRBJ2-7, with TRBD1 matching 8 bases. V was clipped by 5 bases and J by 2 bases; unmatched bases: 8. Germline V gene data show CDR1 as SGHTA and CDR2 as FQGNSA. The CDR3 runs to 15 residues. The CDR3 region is CASSVRTGPPYEQYF. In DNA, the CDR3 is TGTGCCAGCAGCGTTAGGACAGGGCCACCCTACGAGCAGTACTTC.

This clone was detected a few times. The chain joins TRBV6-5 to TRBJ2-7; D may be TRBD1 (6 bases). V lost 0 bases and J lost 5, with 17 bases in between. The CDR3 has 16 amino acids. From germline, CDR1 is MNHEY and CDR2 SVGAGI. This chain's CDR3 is CASSYSARPGANEQYF. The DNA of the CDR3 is TGTGCCAGCAGTTACTCGGCCCGACCAGGGGCCAACGAGCAGTACTTC.

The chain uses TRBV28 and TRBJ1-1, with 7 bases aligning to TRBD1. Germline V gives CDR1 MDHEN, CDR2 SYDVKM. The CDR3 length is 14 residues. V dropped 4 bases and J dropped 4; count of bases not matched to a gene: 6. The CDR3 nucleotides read TGTGCCAGCAGTTCGACAGGGCTGTTCACTGAAGCTTTCTTT. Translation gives CASSSTGLFTEAFF. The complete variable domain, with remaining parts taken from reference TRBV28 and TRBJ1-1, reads DVKVTQSSRYLVKRTGEKVFLECVQDMDHENMFWYRQDPGLGLRLIYFSYDVKMKEKGDIPEGYSVSREKKERFSLILESASTNQTSMYLCASSSTGLFTEAFFGQGTRLTVV.

As DNA, the CDR3 is TGTGCCAGTAGGACAGGGGGATCCTACAATGAGCAGTTCTTC. It encodes CASRTGGSYNEQFF. J is TRBJ2-1 and V is TRBV19, with TRBD1 identical over 9 bases. Germline V CDR1 and CDR2: LNHDA, SQIVND (reference sequence). The CDR3 is 14 residues long. V shed 6 bases and J 1 base; nucleotides not matched to a gene: 1. Supplemented by reference TRBV19 and TRBJ2-1, the full variable domain reads DGGITQSPKYLFRKEGQNVTLSCEQNLNHDAMYWYRQDPGQGLRLIYYSQIVNDFQKGDIAEGYSVSREKKESFPLTVTSAQKNPTAFYLCASRTGGSYNEQFFGPGTRLTVL.

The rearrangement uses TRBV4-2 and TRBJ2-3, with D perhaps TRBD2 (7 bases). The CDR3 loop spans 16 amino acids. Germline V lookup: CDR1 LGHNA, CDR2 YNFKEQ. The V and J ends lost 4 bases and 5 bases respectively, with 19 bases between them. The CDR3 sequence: CASSLSTGGPGDTQYF. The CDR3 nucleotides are TGTGCCAGCAGCCTTTCTACGGGGGGCCCCGGAGATACGCAGTATTTT.

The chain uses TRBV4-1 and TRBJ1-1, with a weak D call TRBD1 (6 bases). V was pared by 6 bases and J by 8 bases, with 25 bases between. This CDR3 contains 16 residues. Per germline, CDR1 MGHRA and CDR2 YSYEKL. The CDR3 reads CASSLAQITGTGEAFF. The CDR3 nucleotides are TGCGCCAGCAGTCTTGCCCAAATTACAGGGACGGGGGAAGCTTTCTTT.

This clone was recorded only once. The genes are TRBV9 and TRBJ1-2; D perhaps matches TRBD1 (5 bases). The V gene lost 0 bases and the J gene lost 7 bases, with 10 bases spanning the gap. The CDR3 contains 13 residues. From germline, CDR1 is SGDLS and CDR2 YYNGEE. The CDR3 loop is CASSVVQGSGYTF. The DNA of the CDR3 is TGTGCCAGCAGCGTAGTGCAGGGCTCTGGCTACACCTTC.

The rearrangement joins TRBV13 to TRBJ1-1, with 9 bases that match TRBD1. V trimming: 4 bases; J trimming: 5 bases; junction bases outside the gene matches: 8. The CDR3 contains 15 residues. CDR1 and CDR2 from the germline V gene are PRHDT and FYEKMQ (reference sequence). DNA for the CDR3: TGTGCCAGCAGCTCTTTGGACAGGGGATGGACTGAAGCTTTCTTT. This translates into CASSSLDRGWTEAFF.

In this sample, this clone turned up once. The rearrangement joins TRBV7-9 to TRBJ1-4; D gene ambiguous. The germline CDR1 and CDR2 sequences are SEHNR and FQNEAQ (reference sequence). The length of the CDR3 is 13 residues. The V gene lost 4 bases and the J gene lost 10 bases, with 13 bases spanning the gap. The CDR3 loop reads CASSSDPWAKLFF. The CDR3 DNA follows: TGTGCCAGCAGCTCTGACCCGTGGGCAAAACTGTTTTTT.

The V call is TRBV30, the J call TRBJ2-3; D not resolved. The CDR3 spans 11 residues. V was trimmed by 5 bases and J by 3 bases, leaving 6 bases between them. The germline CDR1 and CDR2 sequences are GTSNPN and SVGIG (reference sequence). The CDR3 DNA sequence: TGTGCCTGGGGTCAAACAGATACGCAGTATTTT. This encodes CAWGQTDTQYF.

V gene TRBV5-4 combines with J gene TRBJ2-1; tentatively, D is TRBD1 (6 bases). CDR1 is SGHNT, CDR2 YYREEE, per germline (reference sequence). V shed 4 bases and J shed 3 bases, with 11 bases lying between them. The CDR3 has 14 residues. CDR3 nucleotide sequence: TGTGCCAGCAGCGCAGGGGCCCTCTACAATGAGCAGTTCTTC. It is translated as CASSAGALYNEQFF.